This T cell receptor (beta chain) derives from a study of a mutant IDH1 vaccine in newly diagnosed glioma. Turning to the study itself: Earlier care involved radiotherapy, temozolomide, or both, and the majority received both.

Time point noted: week 11, during vaccination. Every vaccine dose comprised 300 ug of mutant IDH1 20-mer peptide plus topical imiquimod. This clone occurred once. The antigen remains unidentified. Germline V CDR1 and CDR2: SNHLY, FYNNEI. Trimming took off 7 bases at V and 9 bases at J, with 16 bases between the two ends. CDR3 length equals 13 residues. Using immunoSEQ multiplex PCR, the repertoire was profiled, and TCRdb retains in-frame clones only, with some absent. The repertoire has 60,000 to 75,000 clones, roughly 80% of them found once; the top ten carry roughly 3.5%. The chain recombines TRBV2 with TRBJ1-5; D might be TRBD1 (6 bases). This clonotype originated in a man aged 25 to 40 with glioma. Sequencing used PBMCs, obtained from a glioma patient whose treatment included an IDH1 peptide vaccine. The CDR3 here is CASTERGAGPQHF. The CDR3 nucleotides read TGTGCCAGCACCGAACGGGGGGCTGGGCCCCAGCATTTT.